This is a list of T cell receptor beta chains from one sample in a study of cytomegalovirus exposure and HLA in healthy donors. Repertoires were generated with immunoSEQ multiplex PCR, while TCRdb's copy carries only in-frame clones and drops some. Among 45,000 or so clones listed, 93% were seen once. Sequencing used PBMCs. The receptors come from a woman aged 18-35 years in good health and CMV-seronegative. Both conserved end residues are part of each CDR3. The D gene is left open where the match is weak. Rows may omit the clone size; those that give it use once, few, many or a size class.

>TRBJ2-3|.|TRBV30|TRBD1
CAWDRVAAYTQYF
TGTGCCTGGGACAGGGTGGCGGCTTATACGCAGTATTTT
>TRBJ1-2|.|TRBV19|.
CASGGAENYGYTF
TGTGCCAGTGGTGGGGCAGAAAACTATGGCTACACCTTC
>TRBJ1-1|once|TRBV15|TRBD1
CATRAPTGESTEAFF
TGTGCCACCAGAGCACCGACAGGGGAAAGCACTGAAGCTTTCTTT
>TRBJ1-1|.|TRBV2|TRBD1
CASSPQGAGTMNTEAFF
TGTGCCAGCAGTCCACAGGGGGCCGGGACCATGAACACTGAAGCTTTCTTT
>TRBJ1-1|.|TRBV30|.
CAWSRRENTEAFF
TGTGCCTGGAGTCGAAGAGAGAACACTGAAGCTTTCTTT
>TRBJ2-5|few|TRBV11-3|TRBD1
CASSSDRGTQYF
TGTGCCAGCAGCTCGGACAGGGGGACCCAGTACTTC
>TRBJ2-3|.|TRBV13|TRBD2
CASGSGNFDTQYF
TGTGCCAGCGGTAGCGGGAATTTTGATACGCAGTATTTT
>TRBJ2-7|.|TRBV9|TRBD2
CASSVGAGGEQYF
TGTGCCAGCAGCGTAGGTGCGGGGGGGGAGCAGTACTTC
>TRBJ1-3|.|TRBV5-1|.
CASSVGESPSGNTIYF
TGCGCCAGCAGCGTAGGAGAGAGCCCCTCTGGAAACACCATATATTTT
>TRBJ2-1|.|TRBV28|TRBD2
CASSLLAETTYNEQFF
TGTGCCAGCAGTTTACTAGCGGAGACGACCTACAATGAGCAGTTCTTC
>TRBJ2-1|.|TRBV14|.
CASSPLVGSYNEQFF
TGTGCCAGCAGCCCCCTCGTCGGGTCCTACAATGAGCAGTTCTTC
>TRBJ2-3|.|TRBV19|.
CASSVLGADTQYF
TGTGCCAGTAGTGTTCTGGGAGCAGATACGCAGTATTTT
>TRBJ2-7|.|TRBV2|TRBD2
CASSPTGGGGYEQYF
TGTGCCAGCAGCCCCACGGGGGGGGGCGGCTACGAGCAGTACTTC
>TRBJ1-1|.|TRBV6-1|TRBD1
CASSEAGTGRGTEAFF
TGTGCCAGCAGTGAAGCGGGGACAGGGCGGGGAACTGAAGCTTTCTTT
>TRBJ1-3|.|TRBV7-9|.
CASSLEVGRTGNTIYF
TGTGCCAGCAGCTTAGAAGTGGGGAGGACCGGAAACACCATATATTTT
>TRBJ1-2|.|TRBV29-1|.
CSVEEGGHTF
TGCAGCGTTGAAGAGGGTGGGCACACCTTC
>TRBJ1-2|.|TRBV9|TRBD1
CASSVGQGIGYGYTF
TGTGCCAGCAGCGTAGGACAGGGGATCGGCTATGGCTACACCTTC
>TRBJ1-2|.|TRBV7-9|.
CASTRTMSTNYGYTF
TGTGCCAGCACCCGAACAATGTCGACTAACTATGGCTACACCTTC
>TRBJ1-5|few|TRBV28|.
CASSPTENQPQHF
TGTGCCAGCAGCCCGACAGAGAATCAGCCCCAGCATTTT
>TRBJ2-5|.|TRBV5-6|TRBD1
CASSLTRTGQETQYF
TGTGCCAGCAGCTTGACGAGGACAGGGCAAGAGACCCAGTACTTC
>TRBJ2-5|once|TRBV7-6|TRBD2
CASSSPGGGQETQYF
TGTGCCAGCAGTTCTCCGGGGGGTGGCCAAGAGACCCAGTACTTC
>TRBJ1-5|.|TRBV6-5|.
CASRSMSNQPQHF
TGTGCCAGCAGGTCCATGAGCAATCAGCCCCAGCATTTT
>TRBJ2-2|.|TRBV4-1|.
CASSHFSGNGGELFF
TGCGCCAGCAGCCACTTTAGCGGCAATGGCGGGGAGCTGTTTTTT
>TRBJ1-3|.|TRBV27|.
CASSLSTGIGNTIYF
TGTGCCAGCAGTTTGTCTACAGGGATTGGAAACACCATATATTTT
>TRBJ2-2|medium-sized|TRBV4-2|.
CASSPEGDTGELFF
TGTGCCAGCAGCCCTGAAGGGGACACCGGGGAGCTGTTTTTT
>TRBJ1-2|.|TRBV18|.
CASSPQQGFTNYGYTF
TGTGCCAGCTCACCACAACAGGGATTTACTAACTATGGCTACACCTTC
>TRBJ1-6|.|TRBV27|TRBD1
CASSFADRGLSYNSPLHF
TGTGCCAGCAGTTTCGCCGACAGGGGGCTGTCCTATAATTCACCCCTCCACTTT
>TRBJ2-3|.|TRBV19|TRBD2
CASRERGYLEQYF
TGTGCCAGTAGGGAGCGGGGGTATTTGGAGCAGTATTTT
>TRBJ2-3|.|TRBV2|TRBD2
CASSAGLAVTDTQYF
TGTGCCAGCAGTGCCGGACTAGCTGTCACAGATACGCAGTATTTT
>TRBJ2-7|.|TRBV5-1|TRBD1
CASSSDRDGYEQYF
TGCGCCAGCAGCTCGGACAGGGACGGGTACGAGCAGTACTTC
>TRBJ2-7|.|TRBV19|.
CASSPYRAGSTEQYF
TGTGCCAGTAGTCCATACAGGGCCGGGTCCACCGAGCAGTACTTC
>TRBJ2-3|.|TRBV7-9|.
CASSLMAGGTDTQYF
TGTGCCAGCAGCTTAATGGCAGGGGGCACAGATACGCAGTATTTT
>TRBJ1-5|.|TRBV7-8|.
CASSLDGNSNQPQHF
TGTGCCAGCAGCTTAGACGGGAATAGCAATCAGCCCCAGCATTTT
>TRBJ2-2|.|TRBV28|.
CASSLGSGPSTGELFF
TGTGCCAGCAGTTTAGGTTCAGGCCCGAGCACCGGGGAGCTGTTTTTT
>TRBJ2-1|.|TRBV19|.
CASSIGELYYNEQFF
TGTGCCAGTAGTATAGGCGAACTTTACTACAATGAGCAGTTCTTC
>TRBJ1-3|.|TRBV5-6|.
CASSLGQGGNTIYF
TGTGCCAGCAGCTTGGGTCAGGGAGGAAACACCATATATTTT
>TRBJ2-5|.|TRBV9|TRBD1
CASSVRGLMDQETQYF
TGTGCCAGCAGCGTAAGGGGGCTAATGGATCAAGAGACCCAGTACTTC
>TRBJ1-5|.|TRBV12-5|.
CASAGESNQPQHF
TGTGCTAGTGCGGGGGAAAGCAATCAGCCCCAGCATTTT
>TRBJ1-1|.|TRBV28|TRBD1
CASSFEGQGRGAFF
TGTGCCAGCAGTTTTGAGGGACAGGGGCGAGGAGCTTTCTTT
>TRBJ2-1|once|TRBV9|.
CASSEQGDEQFF
TGTGCCAGCAGCGAACAGGGCGATGAGCAGTTCTTC
>TRBJ2-1|.|TRBV28|TRBD2
CASSLYSGTYNEQFF
TGTGCCAGCAGTTTATATAGCGGGACGTACAATGAGCAGTTCTTC
>TRBJ1-1|.|TRBV11-2|.
CASSLDRLDEAFF
TGTGCCAGCAGCTTAGACCGACTGGATGAAGCTTTCTTT
>TRBJ1-5|.|TRBV2|.
CASTSEQGNQPQHF
TGTGCCAGCACTTCCGAACAGGGAAATCAGCCCCAGCATTTT
>TRBJ2-1|.|TRBV19|.
CASSNRARDEQFF
TGTGCCAGTAGTAACCGAGCCCGGGATGAGCAGTTCTTC
>TRBJ1-1|.|TRBV28|.
CASTFLENTEAFF
TGTGCCAGCACCTTCCTAGAGAACACTGAAGCTTTCTTT
>TRBJ2-2|.|TRBV5-1|.
CASSPGTLYTGELFF
TGCGCCAGCAGCCCCGGGACACTTTACACCGGGGAGCTGTTTTTT
>TRBJ1-1|.|TRBV11-2|.
CASSLVAGNTEAFF
TGTGCCAGCAGCTTAGTAGCGGGAAACACTGAAGCTTTCTTT
>TRBJ2-7|once|TRBV11-2|TRBD2
CASSGLAVYEQYF
TGTGCCAGCAGCGGACTAGCGGTATACGAGCAGTACTTC
>TRBJ2-7|.|TRBV7-2|.
CASSLIVNGYEQYF
TGTGCCAGCAGCTTAATCGTGAACGGCTACGAGCAGTACTTC
>TRBJ2-5|.|TRBV2|TRBD2
CASSEATSVETQYF
TGTGCCAGCAGTGAAGCGACTAGCGTAGAGACCCAGTACTTC
>TRBJ2-6|.|TRBV7-2|.
CASSLEAGKKGANVLTF
TGTGCCAGCAGCTTAGAGGCAGGGAAGAAGGGGGCCAACGTCCTGACTTTC
>TRBJ2-5|once|TRBV7-2|.
CASSLWRRVETQYF
TGTGCCAGCAGCTTATGGCGGAGGGTAGAGACCCAGTACTTC
>TRBJ2-7|.|TRBV6-5|TRBD1
CASSYSGQGSYEQYF
TGTGCCAGCAGTTACTCGGGACAGGGATCCTACGAGCAGTACTTC
>TRBJ2-1|.|TRBV5-1|TRBD2
CASSWDGGSSYNEQFF
TGCGCCAGCAGCTGGGACGGGGGGAGCTCCTACAATGAGCAGTTCTTC
>TRBJ2-1|.|TRBV6-4|.
CASSGTTDSYNEQFF
TGTGCCAGCAGTGGTACCACAGACTCCTACAATGAGCAGTTCTTC
>TRBJ2-5|.|TRBV5-6|.
CASSLPGGTEGETQYF
TGTGCCAGCAGCCTACCAGGGGGGACCGAAGGAGAGACCCAGTACTTC
>TRBJ1-6|few|TRBV5-4|.
CASSPASSYNSPLHF
TGTGCCAGCAGTCCCGCCTCCAGTTATAATTCACCCCTCCACTTT
>TRBJ1-4|.|TRBV11-2|.
CASSRNRDEKLFF
TGTGCCAGCAGCCGAAACAGGGATGAAAAACTGTTTTTT
>TRBJ1-2|.|TRBV2|.
CASSDIYGYTF
TGTGCCAGCAGTGACATCTATGGCTACACCTTC